The clone carrying this T cell receptor beta chain was seen a few times. TCRdb ran MiXCR on the 5' RACE reads and lists one entry per CDR3 protein. This sample has over 200,000 distinct CDR3 sequences, with approximately 9% found just once. This sample stems from a study of identical twins. The TCR originated in a woman between 18 and 29 years old in good health. The sequenced sample was memory (CD45RO+) T cells sorted from blood.

The CDR3 sequence: CASRDRARDTQYF. The CDR3 DNA reads as TGTGCCAGCAGAGACAGGGCCAGAGATACGCAGTATTTT. V and J are TRBV7-2 and TRBJ2-3; 7 bases align to TRBD1. The V and J ends lost 6 bases and 5 bases, in that order; junction bases with no gene match: 5. The CDR3 loop spans 13 amino acids. Germline V CDR1 and CDR2: SGHTA, FQGNSA. Full variable domain (outside the CDR3, taken from reference TRBV7-2 and TRBJ2-3): GAGVSQSPSNKVTEKGKDVELRCDPISGHTALYWYRQSLGQGLEFLIYFQGNSAPDKSGLPSDRFSAERTGGSVSTLTIQRTQQEDSAVYLCASRDRARDTQYFGPGTRLTVL.